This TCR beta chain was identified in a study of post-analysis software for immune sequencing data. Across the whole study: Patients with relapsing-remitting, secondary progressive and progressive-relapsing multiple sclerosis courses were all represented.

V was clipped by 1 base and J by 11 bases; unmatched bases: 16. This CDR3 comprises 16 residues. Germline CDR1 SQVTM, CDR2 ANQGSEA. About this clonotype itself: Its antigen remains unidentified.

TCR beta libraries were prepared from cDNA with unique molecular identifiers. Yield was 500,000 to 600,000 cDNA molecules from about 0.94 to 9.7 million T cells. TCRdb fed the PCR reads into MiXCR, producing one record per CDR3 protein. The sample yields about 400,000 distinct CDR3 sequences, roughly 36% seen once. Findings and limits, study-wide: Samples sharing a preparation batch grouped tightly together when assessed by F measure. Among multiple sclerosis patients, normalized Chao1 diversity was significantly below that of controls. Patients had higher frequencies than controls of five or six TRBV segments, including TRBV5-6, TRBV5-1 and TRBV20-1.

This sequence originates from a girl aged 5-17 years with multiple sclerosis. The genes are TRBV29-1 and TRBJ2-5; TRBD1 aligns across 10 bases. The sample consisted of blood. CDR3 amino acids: CSVEGPQRTGGKEQYF. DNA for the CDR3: TGCAGCGTTGAAGGCCCTCAAAGGACAGGGGGTAAGGAGCAGTACTTC.